This T cell receptor beta chain was sequenced in a study of blood T cell repertoires in COVID-19. Study as a whole: Sites in the United States, Italy and Spain provided acute and convalescent COVID-19 samples.

The protocol was immunoSEQ multiplex PCR, while the TCRdb copy is restricted to in-frame clones and leaves out a portion. Among fewer than 300,000 clones, about nine tenths were seen once, and the ten largest hold 2.2%. Germline V gives CDR1 MNHEY, CDR2 SMNVEV (reference sequence). The CDR3 is 13 residues long. Deletions cut 3 bases from V and 6 bases from J, with 12 bases between. The sequence was obtained from a woman in her 30s with COVID-19, enrolled during active disease. Material: peripheral blood. This chain joins TRBV27 and TRBJ2-7, with D maybe TRBD1 (5 bases). CDR3 DNA: TGTGCCAGCAGTTTCCAAGACAGAACCGAGCAGTACTTC. This sequence encodes CASSFQDRTEQYF.